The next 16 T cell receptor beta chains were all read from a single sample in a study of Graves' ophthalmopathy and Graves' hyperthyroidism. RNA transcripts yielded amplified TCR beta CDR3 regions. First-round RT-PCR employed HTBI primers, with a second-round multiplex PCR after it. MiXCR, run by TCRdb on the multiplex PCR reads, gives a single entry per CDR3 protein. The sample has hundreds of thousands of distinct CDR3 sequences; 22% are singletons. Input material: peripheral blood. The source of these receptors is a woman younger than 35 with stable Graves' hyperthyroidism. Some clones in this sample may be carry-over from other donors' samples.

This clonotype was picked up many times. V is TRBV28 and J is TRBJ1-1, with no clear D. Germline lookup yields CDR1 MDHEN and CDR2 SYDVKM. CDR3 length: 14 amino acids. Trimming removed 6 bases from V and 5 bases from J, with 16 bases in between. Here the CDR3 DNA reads TGTGCCAGCAGGGCCCCCCGGGTCGGAACTGAAGCTTTCTTT. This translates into CASRAPRVGTEAFF.

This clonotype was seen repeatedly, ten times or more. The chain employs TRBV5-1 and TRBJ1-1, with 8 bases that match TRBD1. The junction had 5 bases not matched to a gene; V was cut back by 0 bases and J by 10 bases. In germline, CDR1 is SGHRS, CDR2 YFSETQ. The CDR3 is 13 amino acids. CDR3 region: CASSLEARGRAFF. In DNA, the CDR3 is TGCGCCAGCAGCTTGGAGGCCAGGGGGCGAGCTTTCTTT. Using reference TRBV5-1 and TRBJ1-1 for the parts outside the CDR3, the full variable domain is KAGVTQTPRYLIKTRGQQVTLSCSPISGHRSVSWYQQTPGQGLQFLFEYFSETQRNKGNFPGRFSGRQFSNSRSEMNVSTLELGDSALYLCASSLEARGRAFFGQGTRLTVV.

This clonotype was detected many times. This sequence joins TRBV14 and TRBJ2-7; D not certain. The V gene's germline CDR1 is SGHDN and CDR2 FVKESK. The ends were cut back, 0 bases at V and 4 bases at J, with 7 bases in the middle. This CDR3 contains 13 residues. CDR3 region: CASSQDAPYEQYF. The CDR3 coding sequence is TGTGCCAGCAGCCAAGATGCCCCTTACGAGCAGTACTTC.

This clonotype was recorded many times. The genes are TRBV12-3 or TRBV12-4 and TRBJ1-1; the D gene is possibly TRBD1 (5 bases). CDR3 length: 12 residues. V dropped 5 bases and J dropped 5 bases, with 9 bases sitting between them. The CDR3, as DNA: TGTGCCAGCAGTAAGGGGAGAACTGAAGCTTTCTTT. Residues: CASSKGRTEAFF.

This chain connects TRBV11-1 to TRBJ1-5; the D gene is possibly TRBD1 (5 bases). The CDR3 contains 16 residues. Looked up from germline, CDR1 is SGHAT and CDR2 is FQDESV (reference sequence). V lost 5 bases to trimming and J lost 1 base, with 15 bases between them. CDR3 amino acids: CASSRSRGESNQPQHF. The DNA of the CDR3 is TGTGCCAGCAGCCGGTCGCGGGGGGAAAGCAATCAGCCCCAGCATTTT.

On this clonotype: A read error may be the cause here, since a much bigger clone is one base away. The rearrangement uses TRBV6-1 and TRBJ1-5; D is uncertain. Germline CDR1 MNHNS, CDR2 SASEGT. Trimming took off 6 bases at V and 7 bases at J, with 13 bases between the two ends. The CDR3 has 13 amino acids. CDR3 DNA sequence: TGTGCCAGCAGCAGCAAAGTCTACCAGCCCCAGCATTTT. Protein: CASSSKVYQPQHF.

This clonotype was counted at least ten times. For the CDR3, the DNA is TGTGCCAGCAGTTTTACGTTGGGGAGGGGACGTGAGCTCAATCAGCCCCAGCATTTT. It yields the protein CASSFTLGRGRELNQPQHF. The chain is built from TRBV12-3 or TRBV12-4 and TRBJ1-5; perhaps TRBD1 as D (5 bases). This CDR3 region has 19 residues. Deletions cut 3 bases from V and 3 bases from J, with 24 bases between.

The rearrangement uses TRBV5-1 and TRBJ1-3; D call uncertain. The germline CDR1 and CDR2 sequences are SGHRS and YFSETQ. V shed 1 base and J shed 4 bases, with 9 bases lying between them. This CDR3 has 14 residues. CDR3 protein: CASSLNSEGNTIYF. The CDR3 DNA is TGCGCCAGCAGCTTGAACAGCGAGGGAAACACCATATATTTT.

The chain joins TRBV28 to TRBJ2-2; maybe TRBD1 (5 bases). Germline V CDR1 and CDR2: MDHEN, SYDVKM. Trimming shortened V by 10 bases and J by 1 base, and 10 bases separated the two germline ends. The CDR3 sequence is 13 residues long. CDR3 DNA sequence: TGTGCCACTCTTAGGGGGAACACCGGGGAGCTGTTTTTT. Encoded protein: CATLRGNTGELFF.

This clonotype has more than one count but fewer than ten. CDR3: CSSLAGAGTGELFF. The CDR3 DNA reads as TGCAGTTCGTTAGCGGGGGCAGGTACCGGGGAGCTGTTTTTT. The J gene is TRBJ2-2, the V gene TRBV20-1, with TRBD2 matching over 9 bases. The V gene end was trimmed by 8 bases and the J gene end by 5 bases; junction bases not matched to a gene: 9. The CDR3 totals 14 residues. The V gene's germline CDR1 is DFQATT and CDR2 SNEGSKA (reference sequence).

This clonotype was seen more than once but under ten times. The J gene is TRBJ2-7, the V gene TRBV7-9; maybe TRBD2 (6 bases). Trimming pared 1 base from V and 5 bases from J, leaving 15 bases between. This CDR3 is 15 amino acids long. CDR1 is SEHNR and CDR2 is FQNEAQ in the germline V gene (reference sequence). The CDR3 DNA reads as TGTGCCAGCAGCTTAGACGACACGACTAGGGACGAGCAGTACTTC. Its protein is CASSLDDTTRDEQYF. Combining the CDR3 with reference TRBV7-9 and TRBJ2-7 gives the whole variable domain DTGVSQNPRHKITKRGQNVTFRCDPISEHNRLYWYRQTLGQGPEFLTYFQNEAQLEKSRLLSDRFSAERPKGSFSTLEIQRTEQGDSAMYLCASSLDDTTRDEQYFGPGTRLTVT.

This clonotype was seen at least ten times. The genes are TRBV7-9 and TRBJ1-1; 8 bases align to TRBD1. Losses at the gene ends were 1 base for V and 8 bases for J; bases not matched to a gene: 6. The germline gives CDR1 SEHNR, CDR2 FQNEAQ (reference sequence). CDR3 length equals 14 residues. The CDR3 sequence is CASSLGQGLKEAFF. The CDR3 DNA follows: TGTGCCAGCAGCTTAGGACAGGGGCTCAAAGAAGCTTTCTTT.

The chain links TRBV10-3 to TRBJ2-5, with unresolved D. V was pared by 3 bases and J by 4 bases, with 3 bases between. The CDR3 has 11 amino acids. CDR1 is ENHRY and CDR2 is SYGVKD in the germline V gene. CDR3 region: CAISDRETQYF. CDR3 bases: TGTGCCATCAGTGATAGAGAGACCCAGTACTTC.

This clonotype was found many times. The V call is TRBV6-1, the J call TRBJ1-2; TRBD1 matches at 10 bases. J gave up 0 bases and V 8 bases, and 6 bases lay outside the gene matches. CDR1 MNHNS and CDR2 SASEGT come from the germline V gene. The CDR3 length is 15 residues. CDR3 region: CASPPDRGTNYGYTF. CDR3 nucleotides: TGTGCCAGCCCTCCGGACAGGGGGACTAACTATGGCTACACCTTC.

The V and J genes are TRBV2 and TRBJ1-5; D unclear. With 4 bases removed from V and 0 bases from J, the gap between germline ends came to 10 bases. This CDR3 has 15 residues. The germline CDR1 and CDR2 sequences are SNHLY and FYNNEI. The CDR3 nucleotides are TGTGCCAGCAGTGGGCCAGCCTATAGCAATCAGCCCCAGCATTTT. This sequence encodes CASSGPAYSNQPQHF.

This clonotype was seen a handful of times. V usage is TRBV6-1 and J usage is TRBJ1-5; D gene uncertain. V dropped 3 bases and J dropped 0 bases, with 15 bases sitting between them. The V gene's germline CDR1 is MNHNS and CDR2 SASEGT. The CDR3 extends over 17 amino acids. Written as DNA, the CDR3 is TGTGCCAGCAGTGAGGGGTTTAGGCTCCATAGCAATCAGCCCCAGCATTTT. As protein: CASSEGFRLHSNQPQHF.